The present TCR beta chain was sequenced within a study of OX40 agonist ivuxolimab in advanced cancers. Some clones are missing from TCRdb's copy, which holds only in-frame ones; the method was immunoSEQ multiplex PCR. This repertoire shows under 30,000 clones, about 90% found once; its top ten account for more than 25%. This sequence was found in an adult with an advanced solid tumor such as melanoma, head and neck, liver or kidney cancer. The sample in question was CD4+ or CD8+ T cells sorted from blood, obtained in a trial of the OX40 agonist ivuxolimab.

CDR3 region: CASSPGLALRDTQYF. CDR3 coding DNA: TGTGCCAGCAGTCCCGGACTCGCCCTGAGGGATACGCAGTATTTT. The chain employs TRBV27 and TRBJ2-3, with a weak D call TRBD2 (5 bases). CDR1 is MNHEY, CDR2 SMNVEV, per germline (reference sequence). This CDR3 contains 15 residues. The V end was cut by 5 bases, the J end by 6 bases, with 18 bases between.